Listed here are 5 T cell receptor beta chains from one sample, sequenced in a study of cytomegalovirus exposure and HLA in healthy donors. Vbeta (60) and Jbeta (13) primers were used in the PCR. Repertoires were generated with immunoSEQ multiplex PCR, while TCRdb's copy carries only in-frame clones and drops some. The table lists over 150,000 clones, over 70% of them singletons. The sequencing sample was made of PBMCs. The source of these receptors is an older woman in good health and CMV-seropositive.

This sequence joins TRBV15 and TRBJ2-1; 11 bases map to TRBD1. The V segment lost 0 bases and the J segment 7 bases; nucleotides outside the gene matches: 5. CDR3 length: 16 amino acids. Germline values: CDR1 LNHNV, CDR2 YYDKDF (reference sequence). The CDR3 region is CATSREPGQGGNEQFF. CDR3 DNA sequence: TGTGCCACCAGCAGAGAACCGGGACAGGGGGGGAATGAGCAGTTCTTC.

The chain combines TRBV2 with TRBJ2-7; the D gene is possibly TRBD2 (5 bases). Looked up from germline, CDR1 is SNHLY and CDR2 is FYNNEI. CDR3 length: 12 residues. V was cut by 7 bases and J by 3 bases, with 10 bases left in between. CDR3 nucleotide sequence: TGTGCCAGCAAAGCGGCTGGCTACGAGCAGTACTTC. Protein: CASKAAGYEQYF.

Only a few counts were recorded for this clone. J is TRBJ1-2 and V is TRBV28; 10 bases are a match to TRBD1. The V gene's germline CDR1 is MDHEN and CDR2 SYDVKM. The ends lost 7 bases at V and 6 bases at J; junction bases unmatched: 8. The CDR3 loop spans 14 amino acids. The CDR3 here is CASTPVGTGDGYTF. CDR3 nucleotide sequence: TGTGCCAGCACCCCGGTCGGGACAGGGGATGGCTACACCTTC.

V is TRBV19 and J is TRBJ1-2; D perhaps matches TRBD1 (5 bases). Germline values: CDR1 LNHDA, CDR2 SQIVND (reference sequence). The V end was cut by 4 bases, the J end by 2 bases, with 11 bases between. CDR3 size: 14 residues. The chain's CDR3 is CASSRGVQNYGYTF. CDR3 DNA: TGTGCCAGTAGTAGGGGGGTCCAGAACTATGGCTACACCTTC.

The chain employs TRBV5-1 and TRBJ1-2, with D possibly matching TRBD1 (6 bases). Germline V gene sequence: CDR1 SGHRS, CDR2 YFSETQ. The CDR3 is 13 residues long. V lost 0 bases and J lost 6, with 9 bases in between. CDR3 sequence: CASSLGAGDGYTF. CDR3 DNA: TGCGCCAGCAGCTTGGGGGCAGGGGATGGCTACACCTTC.